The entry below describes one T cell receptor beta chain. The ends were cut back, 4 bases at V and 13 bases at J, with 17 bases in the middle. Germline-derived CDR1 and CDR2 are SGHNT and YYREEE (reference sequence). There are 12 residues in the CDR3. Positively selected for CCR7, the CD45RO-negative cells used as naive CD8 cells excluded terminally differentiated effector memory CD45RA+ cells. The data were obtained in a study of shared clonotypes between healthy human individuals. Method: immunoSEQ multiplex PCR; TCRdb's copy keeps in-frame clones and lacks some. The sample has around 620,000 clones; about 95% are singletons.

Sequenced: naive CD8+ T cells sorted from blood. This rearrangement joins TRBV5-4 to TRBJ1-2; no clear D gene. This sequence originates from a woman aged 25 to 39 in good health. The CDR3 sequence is CASSPDTAPCTF. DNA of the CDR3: TGTGCCAGCAGCCCTGATACGGCCCCCTGCACCTTC.